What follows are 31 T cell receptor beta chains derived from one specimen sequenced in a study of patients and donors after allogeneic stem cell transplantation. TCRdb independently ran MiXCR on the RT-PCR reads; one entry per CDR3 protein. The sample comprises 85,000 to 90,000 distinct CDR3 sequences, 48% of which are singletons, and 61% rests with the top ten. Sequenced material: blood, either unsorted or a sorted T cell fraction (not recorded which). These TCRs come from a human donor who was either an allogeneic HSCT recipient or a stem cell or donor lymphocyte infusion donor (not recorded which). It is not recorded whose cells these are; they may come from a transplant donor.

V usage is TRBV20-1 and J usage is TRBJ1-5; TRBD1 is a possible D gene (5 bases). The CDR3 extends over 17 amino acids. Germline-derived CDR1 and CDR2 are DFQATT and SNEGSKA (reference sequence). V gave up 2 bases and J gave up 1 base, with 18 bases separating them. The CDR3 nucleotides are TGCAGTGCTAGAAGCGTGACAGCGGGGGAAAGCAATCAGCCCCAGCATTTT. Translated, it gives CSARSVTAGESNQPQHF.

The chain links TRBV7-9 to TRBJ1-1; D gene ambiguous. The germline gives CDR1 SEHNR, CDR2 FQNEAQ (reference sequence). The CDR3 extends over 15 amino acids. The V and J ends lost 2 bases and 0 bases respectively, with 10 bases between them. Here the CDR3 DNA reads TGTGCCAGCAGCTTAAACCTGGGAATGAACACTGAAGCTTTCTTT. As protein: CASSLNLGMNTEAFF.

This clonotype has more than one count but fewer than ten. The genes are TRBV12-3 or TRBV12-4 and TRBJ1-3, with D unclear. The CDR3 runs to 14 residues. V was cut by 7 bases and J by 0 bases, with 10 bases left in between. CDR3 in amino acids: CASIPLSSGNTIYF. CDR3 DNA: TGTGCCAGCATTCCTTTGAGCTCTGGAAACACCATATATTTT.

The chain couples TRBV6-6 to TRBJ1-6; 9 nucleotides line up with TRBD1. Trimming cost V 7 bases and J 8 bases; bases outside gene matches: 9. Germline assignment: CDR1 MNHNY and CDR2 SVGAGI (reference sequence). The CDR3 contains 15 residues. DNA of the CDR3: TGTGCCAGCAATTTCCGGGACAGGGTAGATTCACCCCTCCACTTT. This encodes CASNFRDRVDSPLHF.

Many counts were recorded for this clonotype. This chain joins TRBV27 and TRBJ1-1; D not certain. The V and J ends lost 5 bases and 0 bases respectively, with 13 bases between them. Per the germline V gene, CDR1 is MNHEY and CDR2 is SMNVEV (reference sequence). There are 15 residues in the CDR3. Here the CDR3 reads CASSPLASMNTEAFF. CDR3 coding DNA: TGTGCCAGCAGTCCCCTAGCAAGCATGAACACTGAAGCTTTCTTT.

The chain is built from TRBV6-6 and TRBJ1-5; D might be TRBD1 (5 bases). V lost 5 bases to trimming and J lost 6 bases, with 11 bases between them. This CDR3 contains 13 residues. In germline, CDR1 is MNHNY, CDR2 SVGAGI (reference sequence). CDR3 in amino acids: CASSGASGQPQHF. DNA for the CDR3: TGTGCCAGCAGTGGGGCGAGTGGTCAGCCCCAGCATTTT.

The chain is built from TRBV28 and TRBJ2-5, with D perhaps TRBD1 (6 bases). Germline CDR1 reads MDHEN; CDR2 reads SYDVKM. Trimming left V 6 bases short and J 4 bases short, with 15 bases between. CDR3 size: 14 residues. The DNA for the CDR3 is TGTGCCAGCAGGAAAACAGGGTTGGGAGAGACCCAGTACTTC. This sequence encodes CASRKTGLGETQYF.

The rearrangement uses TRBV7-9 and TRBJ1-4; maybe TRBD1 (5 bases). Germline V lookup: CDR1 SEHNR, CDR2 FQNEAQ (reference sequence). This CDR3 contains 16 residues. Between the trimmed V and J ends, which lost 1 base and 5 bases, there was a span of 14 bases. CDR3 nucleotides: TGTGCCAGCAGCTTAGGGGAGGGACGCCGAAATGAAAAACTGTTTTTT. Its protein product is CASSLGEGRRNEKLFF.

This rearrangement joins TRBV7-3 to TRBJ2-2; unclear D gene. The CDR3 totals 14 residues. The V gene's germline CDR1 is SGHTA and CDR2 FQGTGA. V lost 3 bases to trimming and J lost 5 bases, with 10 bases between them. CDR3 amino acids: CASSLVAGTGELFF. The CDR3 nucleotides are TGTGCCAGCAGCTTGGTGGCTGGTACCGGGGAGCTGTTTTTT.

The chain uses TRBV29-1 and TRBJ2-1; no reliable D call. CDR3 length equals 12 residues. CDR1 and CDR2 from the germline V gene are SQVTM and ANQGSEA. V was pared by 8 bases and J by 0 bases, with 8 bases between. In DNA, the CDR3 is TGCAGCACCGGAAGCTCCTACAATGAGCAGTTCTTC. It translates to CSTGSSYNEQFF.

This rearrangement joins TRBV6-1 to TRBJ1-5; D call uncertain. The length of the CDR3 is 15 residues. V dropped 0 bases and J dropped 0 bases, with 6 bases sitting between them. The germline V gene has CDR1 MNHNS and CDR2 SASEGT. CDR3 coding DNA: TGTGCCAGCAGTGAAGCGCGCGTTAGCAATCAGCCCCAGCATTTT. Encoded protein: CASSEARVSNQPQHF.

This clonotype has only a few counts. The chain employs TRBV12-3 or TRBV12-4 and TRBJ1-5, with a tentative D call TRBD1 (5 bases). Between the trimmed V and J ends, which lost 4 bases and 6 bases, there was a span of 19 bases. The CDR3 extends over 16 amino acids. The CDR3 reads CASSSRSEGIGQPQHF. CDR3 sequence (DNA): TGTGCCAGCAGTTCAAGGTCGGAGGGGATCGGTCAGCCCCAGCATTTT.

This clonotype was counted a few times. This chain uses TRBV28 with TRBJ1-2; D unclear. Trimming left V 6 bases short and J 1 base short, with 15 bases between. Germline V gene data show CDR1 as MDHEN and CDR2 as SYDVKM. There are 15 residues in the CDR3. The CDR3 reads CASSLTRLLNYGYTF. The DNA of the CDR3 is TGTGCCAGCAGCCTAACCCGGTTACTTAACTATGGCTACACCTTC.

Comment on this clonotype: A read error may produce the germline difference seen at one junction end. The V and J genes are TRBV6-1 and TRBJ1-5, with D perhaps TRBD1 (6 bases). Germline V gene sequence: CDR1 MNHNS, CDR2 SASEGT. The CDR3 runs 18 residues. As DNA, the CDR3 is TGCGCCAGCATGCGACTAGGACAGATTACCGACCTAGATCAGCCCCAGCATTTT. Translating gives CASMRLGQITDLDQPQHF.

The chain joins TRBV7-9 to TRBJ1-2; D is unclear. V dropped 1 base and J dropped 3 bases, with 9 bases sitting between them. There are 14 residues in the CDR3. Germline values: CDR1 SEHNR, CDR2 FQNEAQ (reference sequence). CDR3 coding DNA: TGTGCCAGCAGCTTAGTGTACGGGGACTATGGCTACACCTTC. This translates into CASSLVYGDYGYTF.

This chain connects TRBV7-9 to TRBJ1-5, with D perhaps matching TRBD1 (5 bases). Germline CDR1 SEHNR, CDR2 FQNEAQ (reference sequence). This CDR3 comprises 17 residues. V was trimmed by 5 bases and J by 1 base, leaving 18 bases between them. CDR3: CASSLDTGGRSNQPQHF. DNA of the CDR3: TGTGCCAGCAGCCTCGACACAGGAGGGCGAAGCAATCAGCCCCAGCATTTT.

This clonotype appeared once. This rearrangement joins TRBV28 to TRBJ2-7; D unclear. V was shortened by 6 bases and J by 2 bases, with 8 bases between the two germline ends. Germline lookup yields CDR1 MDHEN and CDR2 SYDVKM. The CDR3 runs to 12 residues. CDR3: CASSPDPYEQYF. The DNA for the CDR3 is TGTGCCAGCAGCCCTGACCCCTACGAGCAGTACTTC.

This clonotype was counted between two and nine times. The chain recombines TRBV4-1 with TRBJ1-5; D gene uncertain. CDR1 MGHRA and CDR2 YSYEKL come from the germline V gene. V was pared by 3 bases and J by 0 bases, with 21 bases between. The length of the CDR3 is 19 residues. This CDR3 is CASSHNIRTETYSNQPQHF. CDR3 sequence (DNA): TGCGCCAGCAGCCACAATATCCGGACGGAGACTTATAGCAATCAGCCCCAGCATTTT.

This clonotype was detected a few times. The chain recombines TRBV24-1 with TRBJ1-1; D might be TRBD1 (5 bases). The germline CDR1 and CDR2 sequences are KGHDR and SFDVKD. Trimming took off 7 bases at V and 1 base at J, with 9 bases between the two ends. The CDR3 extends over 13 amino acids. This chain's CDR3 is CATREGQNTEAFF. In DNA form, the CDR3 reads TGTGCCACCAGGGAAGGACAGAACACTGAAGCTTTCTTT.

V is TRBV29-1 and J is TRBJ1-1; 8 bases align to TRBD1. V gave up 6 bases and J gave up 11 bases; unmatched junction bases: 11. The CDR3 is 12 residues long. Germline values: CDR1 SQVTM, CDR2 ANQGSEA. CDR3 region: CSVLGQGSKAFF. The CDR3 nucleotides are TGCAGCGTATTAGGACAGGGAAGTAAGGCTTTCTTT. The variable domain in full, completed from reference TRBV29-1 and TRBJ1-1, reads SAVISQKPSRDICQRGTSLTIQCQVDSQVTMMFWYRQQPGQSLTLIATANQGSEATYESGFVIDKFPISRPNLTFSTLTVSNMSPEDSSIYLCSVLGQGSKAFFGQGTRLTVV.

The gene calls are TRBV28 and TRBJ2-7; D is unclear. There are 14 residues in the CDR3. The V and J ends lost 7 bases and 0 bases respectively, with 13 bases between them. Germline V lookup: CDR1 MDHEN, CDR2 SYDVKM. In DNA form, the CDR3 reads TGTGCCAGCAATGTCTATCCAGCCTCCTACGAGCAGTACTTC. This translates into CASNVYPASYEQYF.

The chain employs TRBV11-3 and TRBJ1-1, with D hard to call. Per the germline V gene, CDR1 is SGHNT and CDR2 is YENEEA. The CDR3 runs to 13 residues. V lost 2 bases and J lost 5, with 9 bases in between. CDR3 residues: CASSLTRRTEAFF. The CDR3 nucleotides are TGTGCCAGCAGCTTAACACGCCGGACTGAAGCTTTCTTT.

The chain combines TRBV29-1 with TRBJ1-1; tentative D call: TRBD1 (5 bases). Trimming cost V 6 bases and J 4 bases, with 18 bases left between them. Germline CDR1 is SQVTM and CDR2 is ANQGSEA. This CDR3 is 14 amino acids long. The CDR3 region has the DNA TGCAGCGTCGGGGGACGGCTCAAACTCACTGAAGCTTTCTTT. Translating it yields CSVGGRLKLTEAFF.

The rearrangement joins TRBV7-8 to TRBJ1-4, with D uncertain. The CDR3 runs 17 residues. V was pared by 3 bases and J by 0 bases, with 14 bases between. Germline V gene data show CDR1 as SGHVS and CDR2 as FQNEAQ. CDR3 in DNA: TGTGCCAGCAGCTTCTATCCCGAGCCGACAACTAATGAAAAACTGTTTTTT. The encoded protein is CASSFYPEPTTNEKLFF.

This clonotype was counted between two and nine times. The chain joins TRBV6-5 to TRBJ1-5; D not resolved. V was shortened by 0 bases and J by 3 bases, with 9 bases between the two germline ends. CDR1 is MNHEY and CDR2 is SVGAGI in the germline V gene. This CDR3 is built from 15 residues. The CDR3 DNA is TGTGCCAGCAGTTACTCGGTAGGGAACAATCAGCCCCAGCATTTT. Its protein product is CASSYSVGNNQPQHF.

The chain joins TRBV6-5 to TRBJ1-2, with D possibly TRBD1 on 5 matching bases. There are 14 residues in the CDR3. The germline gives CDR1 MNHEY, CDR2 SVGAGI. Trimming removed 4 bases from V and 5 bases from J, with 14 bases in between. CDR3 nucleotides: TGTGCCAGCAGTTCCTCTCCCAGGGCTTATGGCTACACCTTC. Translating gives CASSSSPRAYGYTF.

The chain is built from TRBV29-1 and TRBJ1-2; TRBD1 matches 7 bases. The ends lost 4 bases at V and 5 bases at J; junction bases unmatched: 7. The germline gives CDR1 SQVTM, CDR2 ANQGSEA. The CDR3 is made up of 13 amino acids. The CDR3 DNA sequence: TGCAGCGTTGTCGTACAGGGGCTGTATGGCTACACCTTC. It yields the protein CSVVVQGLYGYTF.

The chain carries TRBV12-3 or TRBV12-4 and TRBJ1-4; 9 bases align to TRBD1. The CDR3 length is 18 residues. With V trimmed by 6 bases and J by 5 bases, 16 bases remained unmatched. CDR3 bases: TGTGCCAGCAGGGGCCGGGACAGGGAACAGCGGTCGAATGAAAAACTGTTTTTT. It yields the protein CASRGRDREQRSNEKLFF.

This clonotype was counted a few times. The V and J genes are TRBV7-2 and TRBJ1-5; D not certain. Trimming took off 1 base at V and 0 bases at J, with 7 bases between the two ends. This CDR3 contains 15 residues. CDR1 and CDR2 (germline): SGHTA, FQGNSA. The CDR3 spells CASSLEAYSNQPQHF. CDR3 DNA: TGTGCCAGCAGCTTAGAGGCTTATAGCAATCAGCCCCAGCATTTT. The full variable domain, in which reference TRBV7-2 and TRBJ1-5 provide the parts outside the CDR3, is GAGVSQSPSNKVTEKGKDVELRCDPISGHTALYWYRQSLGQGLEFLIYFQGNSAPDKSGLPSDRFSAERTGGSVSTLTIQRTQQEDSAVYLCASSLEAYSNQPQHFGDGTRLSIL.

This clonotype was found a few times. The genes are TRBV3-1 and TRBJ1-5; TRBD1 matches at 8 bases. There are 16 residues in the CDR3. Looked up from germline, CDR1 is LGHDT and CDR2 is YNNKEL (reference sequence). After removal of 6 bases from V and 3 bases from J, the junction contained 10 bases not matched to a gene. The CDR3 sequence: CASSRGQGAHNQPQHF. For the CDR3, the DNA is TGTGCCAGCAGTCGGGGCCAGGGGGCCCACAATCAGCCCCAGCATTTT.

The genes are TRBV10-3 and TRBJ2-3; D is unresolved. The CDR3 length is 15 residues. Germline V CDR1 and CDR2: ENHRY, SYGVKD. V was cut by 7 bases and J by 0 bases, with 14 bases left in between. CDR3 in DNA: TGTGCCATCACCCCGAGCAAAACTAGCACAGATACGCAGTATTTT. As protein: CAITPSKTSTDTQYF.